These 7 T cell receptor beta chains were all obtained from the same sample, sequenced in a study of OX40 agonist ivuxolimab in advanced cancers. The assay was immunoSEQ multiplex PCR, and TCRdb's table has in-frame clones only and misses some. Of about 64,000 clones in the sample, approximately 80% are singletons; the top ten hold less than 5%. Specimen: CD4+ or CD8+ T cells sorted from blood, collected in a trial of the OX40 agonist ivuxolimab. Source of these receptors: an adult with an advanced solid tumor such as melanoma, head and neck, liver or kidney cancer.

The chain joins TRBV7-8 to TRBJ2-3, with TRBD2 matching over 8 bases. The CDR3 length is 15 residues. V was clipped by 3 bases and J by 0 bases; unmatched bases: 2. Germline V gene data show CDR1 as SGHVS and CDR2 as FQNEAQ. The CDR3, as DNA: TGTGCCAGCAGCTTTCCTAGCGGGAGCACAGATACGCAGTATTTT. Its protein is CASSFPSGSTDTQYF.

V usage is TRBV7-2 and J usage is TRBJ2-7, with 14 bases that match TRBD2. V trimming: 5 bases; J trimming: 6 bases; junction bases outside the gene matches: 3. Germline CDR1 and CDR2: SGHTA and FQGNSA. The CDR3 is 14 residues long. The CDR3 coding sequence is TGTGCCAGCAGCCCCGGACTAGCGGGAGGCGAGCAGTACTTC. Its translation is CASSPGLAGGEQYF.

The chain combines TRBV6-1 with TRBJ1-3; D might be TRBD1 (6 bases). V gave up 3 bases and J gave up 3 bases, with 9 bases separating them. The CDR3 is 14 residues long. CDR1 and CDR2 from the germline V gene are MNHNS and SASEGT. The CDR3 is CASSDRGVGNTIYF. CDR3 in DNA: TGTGCCAGCAGTGACAGGGGCGTTGGAAACACCATATATTTT.

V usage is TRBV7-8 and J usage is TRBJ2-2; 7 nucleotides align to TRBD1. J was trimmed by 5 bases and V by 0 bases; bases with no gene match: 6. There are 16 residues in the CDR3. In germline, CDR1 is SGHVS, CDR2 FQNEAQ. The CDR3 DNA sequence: TGTGCCAGCAGCTTAGCGAGGGGCAGGGGGACCGGGGAGCTGTTTTTT. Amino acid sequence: CASSLARGRGTGELFF. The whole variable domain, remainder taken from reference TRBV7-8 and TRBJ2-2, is GAGVSQSPRYKVAKRGQDVALRCDPISGHVSLFWYQQALGQGPEFLTYFQNEAQLDKSGLPSDRFFAERPEGSVSTLKIQRTQQEDSAVYLCASSLARGRGTGELFFGEGSRLTVL.

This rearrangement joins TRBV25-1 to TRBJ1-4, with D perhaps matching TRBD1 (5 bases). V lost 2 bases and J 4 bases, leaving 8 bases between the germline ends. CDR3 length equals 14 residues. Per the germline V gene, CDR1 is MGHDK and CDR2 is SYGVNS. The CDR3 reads CASSEGGVNEKLFF. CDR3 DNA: TGTGCCAGCAGTGAAGGGGGAGTTAATGAAAAACTGTTTTTT.

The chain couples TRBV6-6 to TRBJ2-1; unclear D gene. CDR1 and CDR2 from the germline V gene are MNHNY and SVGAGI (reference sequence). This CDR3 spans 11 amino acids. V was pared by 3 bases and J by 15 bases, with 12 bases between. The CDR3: CASSYYRSGFF. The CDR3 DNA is TGTGCCAGCAGTTATTACCGCTCTGGGTTCTTC.

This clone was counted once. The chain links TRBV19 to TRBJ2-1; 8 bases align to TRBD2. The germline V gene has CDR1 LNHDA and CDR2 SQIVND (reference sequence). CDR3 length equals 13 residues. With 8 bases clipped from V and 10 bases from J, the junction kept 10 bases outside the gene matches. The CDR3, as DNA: TGTGCCAGTGGTCGATCGGGGGGGGAAGAGCAGTTCTTC. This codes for CASGRSGGEEQFF.